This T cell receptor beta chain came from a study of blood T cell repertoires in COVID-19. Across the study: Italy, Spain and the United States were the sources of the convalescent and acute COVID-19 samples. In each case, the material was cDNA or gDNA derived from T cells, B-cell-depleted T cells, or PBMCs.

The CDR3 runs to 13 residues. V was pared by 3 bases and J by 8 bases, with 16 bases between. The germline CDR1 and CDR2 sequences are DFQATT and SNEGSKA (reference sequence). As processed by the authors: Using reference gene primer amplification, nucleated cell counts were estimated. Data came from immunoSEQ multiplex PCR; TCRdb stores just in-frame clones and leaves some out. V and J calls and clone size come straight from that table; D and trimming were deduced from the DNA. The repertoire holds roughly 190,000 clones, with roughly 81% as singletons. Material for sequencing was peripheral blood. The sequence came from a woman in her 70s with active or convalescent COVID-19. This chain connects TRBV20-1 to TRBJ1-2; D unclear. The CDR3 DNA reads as TGCAGTGCTAGTCCTGAAGAGTCCTGGGGCTACACCTTC. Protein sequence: CSASPEESWGYTF.